This TCR beta chain was profiled in a study of blood T cell repertoires in COVID-19. Study context: T cells, B-cell-depleted T cells, or PBMCs provided the cDNA or gDNA that served as material.

TCRdb keeps only in-frame clones here, not all; method: immunoSEQ multiplex PCR. This table holds about 150,000 clones, about 79% found once. This clone was observed a few times. Sequencing was carried out using peripheral blood. This TCR derives from a woman aged 45-59 years with acute or convalescent COVID-19.

CDR3: CASSVAIAGVYTDTQYF. CDR3 DNA sequence: TGTGCCAGCAGCGTAGCGATAGCGGGAGTCTACACAGATACGCAGTATTTT. This sequence joins TRBV9 and TRBJ2-3; 9 bases align to TRBD2. CDR3 length: 17 amino acids. Germline V gene lookup returns CDR1 SGDLS and CDR2 YYNGEE. V trimming: 0 bases; J trimming: 2 bases; junction bases outside the gene matches: 7.